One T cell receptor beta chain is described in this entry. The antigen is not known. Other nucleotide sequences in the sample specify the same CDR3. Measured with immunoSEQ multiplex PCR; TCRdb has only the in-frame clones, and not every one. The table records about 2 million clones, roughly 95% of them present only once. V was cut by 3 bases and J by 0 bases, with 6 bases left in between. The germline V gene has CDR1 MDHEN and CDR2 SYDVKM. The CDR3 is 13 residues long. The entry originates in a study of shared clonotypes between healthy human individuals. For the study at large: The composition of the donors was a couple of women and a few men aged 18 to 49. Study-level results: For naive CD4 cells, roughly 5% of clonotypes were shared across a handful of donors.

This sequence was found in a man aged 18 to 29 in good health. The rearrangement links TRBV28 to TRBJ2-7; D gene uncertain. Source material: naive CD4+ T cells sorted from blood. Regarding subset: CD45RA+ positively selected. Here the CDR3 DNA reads TGTGCCAGCAGTTTGTCGGTCTCCTACGAGCAGTACTTC. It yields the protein CASSLSVSYEQYF.